This T cell receptor (beta chain) is drawn from a study of lymphopenia after photon versus proton radiotherapy. A note on this clone: Antigen unknown.

The CDR3 length is 14 residues. V lost 8 bases and J lost 5; bases outside the gene matches: 11. Per germline, CDR1 MDHEN and CDR2 SYDVKM. Clones were sequenced by immunoSEQ multiplex PCR, and TCRdb holds only the in-frame ones, with some missing. The data hold roughly 7,900 clones, with around 85% observed a single time. Findings and caveats of the study: After the lymphocyte nadir, photon-treated repertoires showed oligoclonal expansion, especially of CD8+ Temra cells. A bigger post-nadir fall in TCR diversity correlated inversely with survival time in deceased patients. Relative stability marked proton patients; photon patients lost diversity and naive cells.

Sequencing used peripheral blood, obtained from a patient treated with photon-based radiotherapy. This receptor was obtained from a woman between 65 and 79 years old with pancreatic cancer. The rearrangement uses TRBV28 and TRBJ1-2, with 7 nucleotides matching TRBD1. The CDR3 here is CASFSGGGPYGYTF. CDR3 DNA: TGTGCCAGCTTCTCGGGAGGGGGCCCATATGGCTACACCTTC.